This T cell receptor (beta chain) was profiled in a study of OX40 agonist ivuxolimab in advanced cancers. The germline CDR1 and CDR2 sequences are MDHEN and SYDVKM. This CDR3 is built from 14 residues. V shed 8 bases, J shed 3 bases, and the junction held 8 bases outside the gene matches. TCRdb keeps only in-frame clones here, not all; method: immunoSEQ multiplex PCR. The sample holds some 64,000 clones, around nine tenths seen once. This clonotype was obtained from an adult with an advanced solid tumor such as melanoma, head and neck, liver or kidney cancer. Sequencing used CD4+ or CD8+ T cells sorted from blood, obtained in a trial of the OX40 agonist ivuxolimab. The gene calls are TRBV28 and TRBJ1-2, with 8 bases that match TRBD1. For the CDR3, the DNA is TGTGCCAGCTCCCCACAGGGGGAGTACTATGGCTACACCTTC. As protein: CASSPQGEYYGYTF.